This T cell receptor beta chain was recovered during a study of blood T cells in healthy people across ages (dated by TCRdb to between 2014 and 2016). With regard to the full study: In model experiments, template switching captured about one uniquely barcoded TCR beta cDNA molecule for every two T cells. To avoid experimental bias, donors of different ages were randomly spread across the sequencing lanes. Four age groups were formed from the donors: young (average approximately 17 years), middle-aged (approximately 40), aged (over 55) and long-lived (about 80). The study analyzed two additional independent replicas of 1 million unique cDNA reads from the same blood draw for two donors, one aged 18 to 30 and one aged 80 or older. Age-related changes in TCR beta repertoire diversity were measured in the study by deep sequencing normalized with unique cDNA molecular identifiers.

In its sample, this clonotype was seen many times. The clone's antigen remains unknown. Per-nucleotide qualities are absent, and no much larger clonotype sits a single base away. CDR1 and CDR2, looked up from the germline V gene, are SGHTA and FQGNSA. The junction carries 19 bases between V and J, which are trimmed by 5 bases and 4 bases respectively. Taken from cysteine to phenylalanine, the CDR3 has 16 residues. Solely the CDR3 DNA is kept, with 48 bases framed from the first base. The method behind the library was 5' RACE. The sequencer listed for this sample is Illumina HiSeq 2500. A second PCR of roughly 6 to 11 cycles was run with a J-beta primer mix and a sample-barcoded 5' primer. Each TCR beta cDNA molecule received a unique molecular identifier from a template-switch 5' adaptor carrying 12 random nucleotides. Each sample yielded at least 2.5 million CDR3-containing paired-end reads. First-strand cDNA was synthesized from all RNA with the Mint cDNA synthesis kit, primed by a TRBC-specific oligonucleotide. Following uracil-DNA glycosylase treatment, a first 18-cycle PCR with universal primers M1SS and BC2_uni_R was performed on all cDNA. Turning to the authors' computational methods: Each sample was normalized by randomly selecting 1 million high-quality reads, each carrying a distinct molecular identifier. Instead of being binned into consensus sequences, reads that shared molecular identifiers were thrown out. MiTCR, run with a Q25 quality threshold and the strictest error-elimination algorithm, handled CDR3 identification, clonotype clustering and error correction. A nonparametric unseen species model using Euler transformation provided a lower-bound estimate of total TCR beta diversity. In-frame beta chains were kept once TCRdb had trimmed the public reads at Q25 with fastp and called clones with MiXCR. Each entry is one CDR3 protein sequence, shown with its most common DNA and genes. The V and J calls were not made by the authors but by TCRdb's processing. This sample lists roughly 1,500,000 distinct CDR3 sequences; 42% were detected once. The ten largest clones take up less than 8% of the sample.

The donors were 40 or so Caucasian individuals from Russia, aged about 6 to 100 years, who were systemically healthy. Each donor gave 8 to 10 milliliters of peripheral blood, drawn into EDTA-treated Vacutainer tubes. Ficoll-Paque density-gradient centrifugation was used to isolate PBMCs, with at least 6.5 million per sample. Trizol reagent was used to extract total RNA from the PBMCs, yielding at least 5 micrograms per sample. The percentages of naive CD45RAhigh/CD27high T cells were determined by flow cytometry on a PBMC aliquot from every donor. Study-level results and caveats: As age increased, observed TCR beta diversity per million T cells dropped in a roughly linear way, and a significant reduction was already evident by age about 36. Compared with the aged group, the long-lived group had more naive CD4+ T cells, fewer expanded clones and increased TCR diversity, a pattern suggesting age selection. Because donor CMV infection status was unknown, age-related changes in expanded clonotypes were potentially confounded. A strong correlation was found between observed TCR beta diversity and the percentage of naive T cells measured by flow cytometry. Total diversity estimates from one million sequenced T cells were considered lower bounds and underestimates. Since profiling was done on bulk unsorted PBMCs, naive and antigen-experienced compartments could not be conclusively compared.

The chain is made from TRBV7-2 and TRBJ2-3, with TRBD2 tentatively as D gene (6 bases match). The source material was blood. This TCR came from a woman aged 18-29 years in good health. CDR3 loop: CASSPQLAMLADTQYF. The bases are TGTGCCAGCAGCCCGCAACTAGCAATGTTGGCAGATACGCAGTATTTT.